These 12 T cell receptor beta chains share one sample of origin, sequenced in a study of OX40 agonist ivuxolimab in advanced cancers. TCRdb keeps only in-frame clones here, not all; method: immunoSEQ multiplex PCR. The repertoire consists of about 61,000 clones, with about 88% occurring once and the leading ten covering 1.2%. Sequences were derived from CD4+ or CD8+ T cells sorted from blood, sampled in a trial of the OX40 agonist ivuxolimab. These receptors were obtained from an adult with an advanced solid tumor such as melanoma, head and neck, liver or kidney cancer.

J is TRBJ2-7 and V is TRBV18, with 7 bases aligning to TRBD2. Per the germline V gene, CDR1 is KGHSH and CDR2 is LQKENI. V shed 3 bases, J shed 2 bases, and the junction held 4 bases outside the gene matches. There are 14 residues in the CDR3. CDR3 sequence: CASSPGEGTYEQYF. In DNA form, the CDR3 reads TGTGCCAGCTCACCCGGGGAGGGAACCTACGAGCAGTACTTC.

The chain employs TRBV18 and TRBJ1-2, with D hard to call. The germline gives CDR1 KGHSH, CDR2 LQKENI. Trimming took off 6 bases at V and 1 base at J, with 12 bases between the two ends. The length of the CDR3 is 14 residues. The CDR3 is CASSLQGDNYGYTF. The CDR3 DNA is TGTGCCAGCTCCCTCCAAGGAGATAACTATGGCTACACCTTC. Drawing the rest from reference TRBV18 and TRBJ1-2, the complete variable domain is NAGVMQNPRHLVRRRGQEARLRCSPMKGHSHVYWYRQLPEEGLKFMVYLQKENIIDESGMPKERFSAEFPKEGPSILRIQQVVRGDSAAYFCASSLQGDNYGYTFGSGTRLTVV.

J is TRBJ2-2 and V is TRBV5-4, with D hard to call. The CDR3 runs 12 residues. V lost 5 bases, J lost 5 bases, and 7 bases lay in between. From germline, CDR1 is SGHNT and CDR2 YYREEE (reference sequence). CDR3 amino acids: CASRTTTGELFF. DNA for the CDR3: TGTGCCAGCAGGACAACTACCGGGGAGCTGTTTTTT.

This chain links TRBV2 with TRBJ1-6, with D perhaps TRBD1 (5 bases). The CDR3 spans 16 residues. Trimming shortened V by 4 bases and J by 0 bases, and 10 bases separated the two germline ends. Germline CDR1 SNHLY, CDR2 FYNNEI. CDR3 coding DNA: TGTGCCAGCAGTGCCGGGGGGAGCTCCTATAATTCACCCCTCCACTTT. It translates to CASSAGGSSYNSPLHF.

This sequence joins TRBV20-1 and TRBJ2-7, with unresolved D. CDR1 and CDR2 from the germline V gene are DFQATT and SNEGSKA (reference sequence). The V and J ends lost 6 bases and 6 bases respectively, with 12 bases between them. This CDR3 has 11 residues. CDR3 amino acids: CSANLAGEQYF. The CDR3 region has the DNA TGCAGTGCAAATTTAGCCGGCGAGCAGTACTTC.

The rearrangement links TRBV19 to TRBJ2-2; D gene uncertain. CDR1 is LNHDA, CDR2 SQIVND, per germline (reference sequence). The CDR3 runs 16 residues. V lost 2 bases and J 0 bases, leaving 10 bases between the germline ends. CDR3 sequence (DNA): TGTGCCAGTAGTATACACGGCCTCTCGAACACCGGGGAGCTGTTTTTT. Translation: CASSIHGLSNTGELFF.

This clone was detected only once. This sequence joins TRBV5-6 and TRBJ2-3, with D perhaps matching TRBD2 (6 bases). Germline V gene sequence: CDR1 SGHDT, CDR2 YYEEEE. Deletions cut 2 bases from V and 0 bases from J, with 13 bases between. This CDR3 is built from 16 residues. CDR3 nucleotide sequence: TGTGCCAGCAGCTTAAGATGGGGACTGAGCACAGATACGCAGTATTTT. This gives the protein CASSLRWGLSTDTQYF.

The chain is built from TRBV10-1 and TRBJ1-6; D is perhaps TRBD1 (6 bases). Trimming pared 3 bases from V and 11 bases from J, leaving 8 bases between. CDR1 and CDR2 from the germline V gene are WNHNN and SYGVQD (reference sequence). This CDR3 spans 12 amino acids. The CDR3 nucleotides read TGCGCCAGCAGTGAAGGGGGTCCACCCCTCCACTTT. Its translation: CASSEGGPPLHF.

The V and J genes are TRBV14 and TRBJ2-5, with D possibly being TRBD2 (5 bases). V lost 1 base, J lost 0 bases, and 9 bases lay in between. Germline assignment: CDR1 SGHDN and CDR2 FVKESK. The length of the CDR3 is 15 residues. CDR3 in DNA: TGTGCCAGCAGCCAAGGTTGGAGGAACCAAGAGACCCAGTACTTC. Amino acid sequence: CASSQGWRNQETQYF.

The V call is TRBV6-5, the J call TRBJ1-4; TRBD1 matches 8 bases. The trim removed 2 bases at V and 7 bases at J, leaving 6 bases unmatched. The CDR3 is 15 residues long. From germline, CDR1 is MNHEY and CDR2 SVGAGI. The CDR3 DNA sequence: TGTGCCAGCAGTTACGCAGACAGGGGAGGTGAAAAACTGTTTTTT. This codes for CASSYADRGGEKLFF.

This chain links TRBV19 with TRBJ1-6; maybe TRBD1 (5 bases). The CDR3 spans 14 residues. Germline V gene lookup returns CDR1 LNHDA and CDR2 SQIVND (reference sequence). The V and J ends lost 3 bases and 7 bases respectively, with 10 bases between them. CDR3 DNA: TGTGCCAGTAGTATCACAGGCGCGAATTCACCCCTCCACTTT. Its translation is CASSITGANSPLHF.

The chain couples TRBV2 to TRBJ1-5; 9 nucleotides match TRBD1. The CDR3 sequence is 14 residues long. Looked up from germline, CDR1 is SNHLY and CDR2 is FYNNEI. V lost 6 bases to trimming and J lost 4 bases; unmatched junction nucleotides: 4. This CDR3 is CASRKGQGNQPQHF. In DNA, the CDR3 is TGTGCCAGCAGAAAGGGACAGGGTAATCAGCCCCAGCATTTT. Together with reference TRBV2 and TRBJ1-5, the CDR3 gives the full variable domain: EPEVTQTPSHQVTQMGQEVILRCVPISNHLYFYWYRQILGQKVEFLVSFYNNEISEKSEIFDDQFSVERPDGSNFTLKIRSTKLEDSAMYFCASRKGQGNQPQHFGDGTRLSIL.